This T cell receptor beta chain was profiled in a study of blood T cell repertoires in COVID-19. This CDR3 comprises 14 residues. As handled by the study authors: Cell counts per sample came from amplifying reference gene primers. Some clones are missing from TCRdb's copy, which holds only in-frame ones; the method was immunoSEQ multiplex PCR. The V and J calls and clone size are taken from that table; D and trimming were inferred from the DNA. This table has 210,000 or so clones, around 80% appearing once. Sequenced input: PBMCs or T cells enriched from blood (not recorded which). The sequence came from a man between 60 and 75 years old who had recovered from COVID-19. V is TRBV21-1 and J is TRBJ2-5; the table assigns TRBD2, which was not confirmed against the DNA. TRBV21-1 is flagged as a pseudogene. In nucleotides, the CDR3 is TGTGCCAGCAGCAAGGGAGGGATACAAGAGACCCAGTACTTC. Protein product: CASSKGGIQETQYF.